The next 13 T cell receptor beta chains were all read from a single sample in a study of blood T cell repertoires in COVID-19. Sequencing used immunoSEQ multiplex PCR; TCRdb keeps in-frame clones, though not all of them. The sample has roughly 120,000 clones, about two thirds seen once. The sample taken for sequencing was peripheral blood. The receptors were sampled from a human donor with acute or convalescent COVID-19. The donor label of this sample is uncertain.

This chain connects TRBV2 to TRBJ1-2; TRBD1 aligns across 7 bases. CDR3 length: 13 residues. Losses at the gene ends were 6 bases for V and 4 bases for J; bases not matched to a gene: 5. Germline V lookup: CDR1 SNHLY, CDR2 FYNNEI. CDR3 sequence: CASRRQGSYGYTF. The CDR3 DNA is TGTGCCAGCAGGAGACAGGGCTCCTATGGCTACACCTTC.

This clone was recorded only once. The V call is TRBV6-5, the J call TRBJ1-5, with a tentative D call TRBD1 (5 bases). This CDR3 is built from 14 residues. Germline V gene sequence: CDR1 MNHEY, CDR2 SVGAGI. Deletions cut 6 bases from V and 4 bases from J, with 13 bases between. CDR3 protein: CASRGLRANQPQHF. The CDR3 DNA sequence: TGTGCCAGCAGGGGACTAAGAGCTAATCAGCCCCAGCATTTT.

The chain links TRBV11-2 to TRBJ2-2; tentative D call: TRBD1 (6 bases). The CDR3 has 19 residues. The ends were cut back, 6 bases at V and 3 bases at J, with 26 bases in the middle. In germline, CDR1 is SGHAT, CDR2 FQNNGV. CDR3 amino acids: CASRSRAVMGQGHTGELFF. The DNA for the CDR3 is TGTGCCAGCAGGTCGAGGGCGGTTATGGGACAAGGTCACACCGGGGAGCTGTTTTTT.

The J gene is TRBJ1-6, the V gene TRBV7-2; maybe TRBD1 (5 bases). This CDR3 is 16 amino acids long. Germline CDR1 reads SGHTA; CDR2 reads FQGNSA. Trimming cost V 5 bases and J 8 bases, with 19 bases left between them. CDR3 DNA: TGTGCCAGCAGCCCCTCCCTCAGGGCAGGCGATTCACCCCTCCACTTT. Translated, it gives CASSPSLRAGDSPLHF.

The table lists this clone with a count of one. V is TRBV7-7 and J is TRBJ2-7; possibly TRBD1 for D (5 bases). This CDR3 is built from 15 residues. CDR1 is SSHAT and CDR2 is FNYEAQ in the germline V gene (reference sequence). Trimming pared 2 bases from V and 3 bases from J, leaving 14 bases between. The CDR3, as DNA: TGTGCCAGCAGCTTAAGAGCTGACAGTAACTACGAGCAGTACTTC. Its translation: CASSLRADSNYEQYF.

The chain recombines TRBV18 with TRBJ2-6; the D gene is possibly TRBD1 (5 bases). Germline V gives CDR1 KGHSH, CDR2 LQKENI. V lost 2 bases and J lost 2, with 7 bases in between. This CDR3 spans 15 amino acids. The CDR3 bases are TGTGCCAGCTCACCAAGACAGACTGGGGCCAACGTCCTGACTTTC. Translation: CASSPRQTGANVLTF.

The V call is TRBV9, the J call TRBJ2-5; 12 positions match TRBD2. Germline CDR1 reads SGDLS; CDR2 reads YYNGEE. V was clipped by 0 bases and J by 1 base; unmatched bases: 4. The CDR3 consists of 17 residues. The CDR3 DNA is TGTGCCAGCAGCGTAGAATCTAGCGGGGGGGCCCAAGAGACCCAGTACTTC. Protein sequence: CASSVESSGGAQETQYF.

This rearrangement joins TRBV6-6 to TRBJ1-2; 8 bases align to TRBD1. Looked up from germline, CDR1 is MNHNY and CDR2 is SVGAGI (reference sequence). The CDR3 is 14 residues long. V lost 6 bases and J lost 2; bases outside the gene matches: 5. The CDR3 region is CASRPGQANYGYTF. DNA of the CDR3: TGTGCCAGCAGGCCGGGACAGGCGAACTATGGCTACACCTTC.

In its sample, this clone was seen a few times. The chain couples TRBV27 to TRBJ2-5, with D perhaps TRBD1 (6 bases). V lost 6 bases to trimming and J lost 5 bases, with 13 bases between them. Germline V gives CDR1 MNHEY, CDR2 SMNVEV (reference sequence). This CDR3 contains 13 residues. The CDR3 nucleotides read TGTGCCAGCAGCCAACAGGGTCCGGAGACCCAGTACTTC. It yields the protein CASSQQGPETQYF.

The V gene is TRBV3-1 (or the pseudogene TRBV3-2), the J gene TRBJ2-1; 8 nucleotides match TRBD2. The CDR3 totals 15 residues. V dropped 4 bases and J dropped 6; count of bases not matched to a gene: 8. Germline-derived CDR1 and CDR2 are LGHDT and YNNKEL (reference sequence). The CDR3 sequence: CASSPRGGRGNEQFF. DNA of the CDR3: TGTGCCAGCAGCCCCCGGGGGGGCCGGGGCAATGAGCAGTTCTTC.

The rearrangement links TRBV7-9 to TRBJ2-2; D call uncertain. This CDR3 region has 13 residues. Trimming stripped 1 base from V and 5 bases from J, with 5 bases between. From germline, CDR1 is SEHNR and CDR2 FQNEAQ (reference sequence). The CDR3 is CASSLGATGELFF. The CDR3 coding sequence is TGTGCCAGCAGCTTAGGGGCGACCGGGGAGCTGTTTTTT.

The CDR3 loop is CASSLLAGDEAFF. CDR3 coding DNA: TGTGCCAGCAGTTTATTAGCAGGGGACGAAGCTTTCTTT. The V gene is TRBV28, the J gene TRBJ1-1, with D tentatively TRBD1 (6 bases). With 1 base removed from V and 8 bases from J, the gap between germline ends came to 11 bases. Germline V lookup: CDR1 MDHEN, CDR2 SYDVKM. CDR3 length: 13 amino acids.

The gene calls are TRBV6-5 and TRBJ2-3, with TRBD2 matching 7 bases. V was pared by 7 bases and J by 5 bases, with 6 bases of the junction left unmatched. Germline V gene sequence: CDR1 MNHEY, CDR2 SVGAGI. This CDR3 has 13 residues. The CDR3 DNA reads as TGTGCCAGCACAACGCGGGGGATAGATACGCAGTATTTT. Its translation: CASTTRGIDTQYF.